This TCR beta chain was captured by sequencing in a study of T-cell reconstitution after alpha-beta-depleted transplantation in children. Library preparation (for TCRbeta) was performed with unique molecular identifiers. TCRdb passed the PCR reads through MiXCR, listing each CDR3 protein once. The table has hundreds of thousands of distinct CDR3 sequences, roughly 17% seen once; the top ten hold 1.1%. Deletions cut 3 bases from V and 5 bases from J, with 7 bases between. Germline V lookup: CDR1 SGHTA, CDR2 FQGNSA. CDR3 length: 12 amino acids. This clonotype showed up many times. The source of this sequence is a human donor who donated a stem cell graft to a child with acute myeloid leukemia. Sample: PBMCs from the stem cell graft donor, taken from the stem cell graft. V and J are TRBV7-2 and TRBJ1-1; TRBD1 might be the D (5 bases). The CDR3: CASSFAGTEAFF. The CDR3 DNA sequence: TGTGCCAGCAGCTTCGCAGGGACTGAAGCTTTCTTT.